The 12 T cell receptor beta chains below were found in one sample sequenced in a study of T cells in Graves' hyperthyroidism and ophthalmopathy. The investigators amplified TCR beta CDR3 regions from RNA transcripts. The HTBI primer set was used in a first-round RT-PCR of the TCR CDR3. TCRdb passed the multiplex PCR reads through MiXCR, listing each CDR3 protein once. The data hold 450,000 to 550,000 distinct CDR3 sequences, with approximately 25% observed a single time. The specimen was blood. These receptors all come from a woman younger than 45 with Graves' ophthalmopathy.

This clonotype was observed at least ten times. The chain employs TRBV11-2 and TRBJ2-5; 9 nucleotides agree with TRBD1. The CDR3 length is 17 residues. V lost 3 bases, J lost 3 bases, and 11 bases stayed unmatched. Germline CDR1 reads SGHAT; CDR2 reads FQNNGV. The CDR3 reads CASSFPLRDRVEETQYF. CDR3 in DNA: TGTGCCAGCAGCTTTCCCCTCCGGGACAGGGTGGAAGAGACCCAGTACTTC.

In this sample, this clonotype turned up many times. A much larger clone differs by one base, so this may be a read error. The gene calls are TRBV6-1 and TRBJ1-2; 7 bases line up with TRBD1. Trimming cost V 4 bases and J 4 bases; bases outside gene matches: 6. Germline V lookup: CDR1 MNHNS, CDR2 SASEGT. There are 14 residues in the CDR3. CDR3 loop: CASSGWSGGYGYTF. As DNA, the CDR3 is TGTGCCAGCAGTGGATGGTCAGGGGGCTATGGCTACACCTTC.

At least ten counts were recorded for this clonotype. V and J are TRBV12-3 or TRBV12-4 and TRBJ1-6; D may be TRBD1 (5 bases). The CDR3 extends over 13 amino acids. V lost 5 bases to trimming and J lost 4 bases, with 6 bases between them. DNA for the CDR3: TGTGCCAGCAGTGACAGATATAATTCACCCCTCCACTTT. Its translation: CASSDRYNSPLHF.

J is TRBJ2-5 and V is TRBV11-2; D may be TRBD1 or TRBD2 (6 bases each). CDR1 SGHAT and CDR2 FQNNGV come from the germline V gene. Trimming removed 0 bases from V and 4 bases from J, with 15 bases in between. The CDR3 is 16 residues long. The CDR3 loop is CASSLEGGYSGETQYF. CDR3 sequence (DNA): TGTGCCAGCAGCTTAGAAGGGGGATATAGCGGAGAGACCCAGTACTTC.

This clonotype has a count of ten or more. The genes are TRBV7-9 and TRBJ1-2; TRBD1 matches 9 bases. CDR1 SEHNR and CDR2 FQNEAQ come from the germline V gene (reference sequence). After removal of 5 bases from V and 13 bases from J, the junction contained 8 bases not matched to a gene. The CDR3 loop spans 12 amino acids. The CDR3 coding sequence is TGTGCCAGCAGCCCGGGGACAGGGAGGCCCACCTTC. Amino acid sequence: CASSPGTGRPTF.

This clonotype has ten or more counts. This chain links TRBV29-1 with TRBJ2-7; D remains ambiguous. Per the germline V gene, CDR1 is SQVTM and CDR2 is ANQGSEA. The CDR3 has 14 residues. The V gene lost 4 bases and the J gene lost 3 bases, with 16 bases spanning the gap. The CDR3 reads CSVVDPRINYEQYF. CDR3 DNA: TGCAGCGTTGTAGATCCCAGGATTAACTACGAGCAGTACTTC.

Ten or more counts support this clonotype. The rearrangement uses TRBV11-2 and TRBJ1-1, with a possible D match to TRBD1 (6 bases). CDR1 SGHAT and CDR2 FQNNGV come from the germline V gene. V was pared by 3 bases and J by 0 bases, with 14 bases between. The CDR3 is 16 amino acids. The CDR3 region is CASSFPGAVLNTEAFF. In DNA form, the CDR3 reads TGTGCCAGCAGCTTCCCAGGGGCTGTCCTGAACACTGAAGCTTTCTTT. Combining the CDR3 with reference TRBV11-2 and TRBJ1-1 gives the whole variable domain EAGVAQSPRYKIIEKRQSVAFWCNPISGHATLYWYQQILGQGPKLLIQFQNNGVVDDSQLPKDRFSAERLKGVDSTLKIQPAKLEDSAVYLCASSFPGAVLNTEAFFGQGTRLTVV.

There are a few counts of this clonotype. J is TRBJ1-5 and V is TRBV19, with D perhaps TRBD1 (5 bases). Germline CDR1 reads LNHDA; CDR2 reads SQIVND (reference sequence). V was clipped by 6 bases and J by 1 base, with 13 bases between them. The CDR3 covers 15 residues. The CDR3 region is CASSDIWGSNQPQHF. Written as DNA, the CDR3 is TGTGCCAGTAGCGACATTTGGGGGAGCAATCAGCCCCAGCATTTT.

The V call is TRBV6-2 or TRBV6-3, the J call TRBJ1-1, with D possibly TRBD1 on 6 matching bases. The CDR3 totals 13 residues. Germline V gives CDR1 MNHEY, CDR2 SVGEGT. Trimming took 8 bases from V and 6 from J, leaving 16 bases between them. CDR3 loop: CASSYRVTPEAFF. In DNA form, the CDR3 reads TGTGCCAGCTCATACAGGGTTACTCCTGAAGCTTTCTTT.

The V call is TRBV20-1, the J call TRBJ1-2, with 8 positions matching TRBD1. V lost 6 bases, J lost 3 bases, and 9 bases stayed unmatched. The CDR3 runs to 14 residues. The germline CDR1 and CDR2 sequences are DFQATT and SNEGSKA (reference sequence). The CDR3 loop reads CSATPDRADYGYTF. The CDR3 DNA is TGCAGTGCCACTCCGGACAGGGCGGACTATGGCTACACCTTC.

This clonotype was picked up many times. The V call is TRBV6-1, the J call TRBJ1-2; D not resolved. Germline values: CDR1 MNHNS, CDR2 SASEGT. V was cut by 1 base and J by 1 base, with 10 bases left in between. CDR3 length equals 15 residues. The CDR3 loop is CASSEDGPLNYGYTF. The CDR3 DNA reads as TGTGCCAGCAGTGAAGATGGGCCCCTTAACTATGGCTACACCTTC.

In its sample, this clonotype was seen many times. The chain recombines TRBV4-1 with TRBJ2-5, with D perhaps TRBD1 or TRBD2 (6 bases each). Trimming pared 0 bases from V and 0 bases from J, leaving 11 bases between. Germline-derived CDR1 and CDR2 are MGHRA and YSYEKL. The CDR3 is 16 residues long. CDR3 protein: CASSQDGGLNQETQYF. The CDR3 nucleotides are TGCGCCAGCAGCCAAGATGGGGGGCTCAACCAAGAGACCCAGTACTTC.